This is a list of T cell receptor beta chains from one sample in a study of T-cell reconstitution after alpha-beta-depleted transplantation in children. TCRdb fed the PCR reads into MiXCR, producing one record per CDR3 protein. Here the sample spans approximately 220,000 distinct CDR3 sequences, roughly a sixth being singletons. The material was PBMCs, mostly from graft donor cells, obtained 360 days after TCRalphabeta/CD19-depleted stem cell transplant. These receptors originate from a male patient under 10 years old who had a stem cell transplant for acute lymphoblastic leukemia, so the T cells may come from the graft donor. The CDR3 runs from the conserved cysteine through the conserved F or W. D genes are given only for firm matches. For some rows the clone size is stated as once, few or many, or as a class when expanded; others skip it.

d_call	v_call	j_call	clone_size	cdr3_aa	cdr3_nt
NA	TRBV5-1	TRBJ2-5	few	CASSLGRGAETQYF	TGCGCCAGCAGCTTGGGTCGGGGGGCAGAGACCCAGTACTTC
TRBD1	TRBV29-1	TRBJ2-7	NA	CSVEGDRAYEQYF	TGCAGCGTTGAAGGGGACAGGGCCTACGAGCAGTACTTC
NA	TRBV29-1	TRBJ2-2	many	CSVESYGADDTGELFF	TGCAGCGTTGAAAGTTACGGGGCCGACGACACCGGGGAGCTGTTTTTT
NA	TRBV18	TRBJ1-5	once	CASSPGQSSNQPQHF	TGTGCCAGCTCACCAGGACAATCCAGCAATCAGCCCCAGCATTTT
TRBD2	TRBV20-1	TRBJ2-1	NA	CSARGLAVYNEQFF	TGCAGTGCTAGAGGTCTAGCGGTCTACAATGAGCAGTTCTTC
NA	TRBV15	TRBJ1-5	NA	CATSRDDLGRLSNQPQHF	TGTGCCACCAGCAGAGATGACTTGGGGCGGCTTAGCAATCAGCCCCAGCATTTT
TRBD2	TRBV3-1	TRBJ2-2	NA	CASSGRAGGLKGELFF	TGTGCCAGCTCCGGAAGAGCGGGGGGGCTGAAGGGGGAGCTGTTTTTT
NA	TRBV7-2	TRBJ2-7	NA	CASSSHMDYSYEQYF	TGTGCCAGCAGCTCCCATATGGACTACTCCTACGAGCAGTACTTC
NA	TRBV7-7	TRBJ2-5	NA	CASSSLQGAWETQYF	TGTGCCAGCAGCTCGCTCCAGGGCGCCTGGGAGACCCAGTACTTC
TRBD1	TRBV12-3/TRBV12-4	TRBJ2-1	NA	CASSLTGVNEQFF	TGTGCCAGCAGTTTGACAGGGGTAAATGAGCAGTTCTTC
TRBD2	TRBV11-2	TRBJ2-2	NA	CASSGDGGTSLFF	TGTGCCAGCAGCGGGGACGGGGGGACTTCCCTGTTTTTT
NA	TRBV7-9	TRBJ2-5	few	CASSSVGPEEETQYF	TGTGCCAGCAGCTCAGTAGGGCCTGAGGAAGAGACCCAGTACTTC
NA	TRBV5-6	TRBJ1-1	few	CASGKTGLNTEAFF	TGTGCCAGCGGAAAGACAGGTCTGAACACTGAAGCTTTCTTT
TRBD1	TRBV7-2	TRBJ2-6	NA	CASSLAGTGGRTSGANVLTF	TGTGCCAGCAGCTTAGCGGGGACAGGGGGAAGAACTTCTGGGGCCAACGTCCTGACTTTC
NA	TRBV3-1	TRBJ2-5	many	CASSQGIAGPSEETQYF	TGTGCCAGCAGCCAAGGAATTGCGGGACCCTCAGAGGAGACCCAGTACTTC
NA	TRBV4-1	TRBJ1-3	NA	CASSQDLGARKRTGNTIYF	TGCGCCAGCAGCCAAGATTTAGGGGCGCGAAAGCGAACTGGAAACACCATATATTTT
TRBD1	TRBV5-1	TRBJ1-2	few	CASSQDRGEETF	TGCGCCAGCAGCCAGGACAGGGGGGAGGAAACCTTC
TRBD1	TRBV12-3/TRBV12-4	TRBJ1-6	few	CASSLVGGNSPLHF	TGTGCCAGCAGTTTAGTAGGGGGCAATTCACCCCTCCACTTT
NA	TRBV12-3/TRBV12-4	TRBJ1-1	few	CASNPLGRTEAFF	TGTGCCAGCAACCCCCTGGGACGCACTGAAGCTTTCTTT
NA	TRBV28	TRBJ2-2	few	CASTYSVNTGELFF	TGTGCCAGCACCTACAGTGTTAACACCGGGGAGCTGTTTTTT
NA	TRBV7-2	TRBJ2-3	few	CASSLQGTYTDTQYF	TGTGCCAGCAGCCTCCAGGGGACTTACACAGATACGCAGTATTTT
TRBD1	TRBV5-5	TRBJ1-6	few	CASSLGGQGAFHSPLHF	TGTGCCAGCAGCTTGGGAGGACAGGGGGCCTTTCATTCACCCCTCCACTTT
TRBD1	TRBV6-2/TRBV6-3	TRBJ1-5	NA	CASSPQGSQPQHF	TGTGCCAGCAGTCCACAGGGGTCTCAGCCCCAGCATTTT
NA	TRBV5-1	TRBJ2-2	few	CASSLEGQVNTGELFF	TGCGCCAGCAGCTTGGAGGGACAAGTAAACACCGGGGAGCTGTTTTTT
TRBD2	TRBV11-2	TRBJ2-3	NA	CASSLGGGSGTDTQYF	TGTGCCAGCAGCTTAGGGGGGGGGTCGGGCACAGATACGCAGTATTTT
TRBD1	TRBV24-1	TRBJ1-1	many	CATSGTGGGTEAFF	TGTGCCACCAGTGGGACAGGGGGTGGGACTGAAGCCTTCTTT
TRBD1	TRBV29-1	TRBJ2-7	few	CSVAMDHRGFSYEQYF	TGCAGCGTCGCTATGGATCACAGGGGCTTCTCCTACGAGCAGTACTTC
TRBD1	TRBV12-3/TRBV12-4	TRBJ2-7	NA	CASSFGTGEQYF	TGTGCCAGCAGTTTCGGGACAGGCGAGCAGTACTTC
TRBD2	TRBV6-1	TRBJ2-5	NA	CASAPGGAETQYF	TGTGCCAGCGCTCCGGGGGGGGCGGAGACCCAGTACTTC
TRBD2	TRBV14	TRBJ2-5	NA	CASRPGLASQETQYF	TGTGCCAGCAGGCCGGGACTAGCGTCCCAAGAGACCCAGTACTTC
NA	TRBV7-2	TRBJ1-1	NA	CASRPTALALRNTEAFF	TGTGCCAGCAGGCCGACAGCTCTGGCCCTTCGAAACACTGAAGCTTTCTTT
TRBD1	TRBV5-1	TRBJ2-5	few	CASSLGTGGAETQYF	TGCGCCAGCAGCTTGGGGACAGGGGGCGCAGAGACCCAGTACTTC
NA	TRBV20-1	TRBJ2-1	NA	CSASDYGRSEQFF	TGCAGTGCTAGTGACTACGGGCGAAGTGAGCAGTTCTTC
NA	TRBV7-2	TRBJ2-3	NA	CASSLSLDSRKYF	TGTGCCAGCAGCTTGAGCTTGGATTCTAGGAAGTATTTT
NA	TRBV5-5	TRBJ1-5	NA	CASSRRGYQPQHF	TGTGCCAGCAGCCGCCGGGGGTATCAGCCCCAGCATTTT
NA	TRBV3-1	TRBJ1-2	NA	CASSQDLRALNYGYTF	TGTGCCAGCAGCCAAGATCTCAGGGCCCTCAACTATGGCTACACCTTC
NA	TRBV28	TRBJ1-2	NA	CASSTGTSYGYTF	TGTGCCAGCAGTACCGGGACCTCCTATGGCTACACCTTC
TRBD2	TRBV20-1	TRBJ2-1	NA	CSAPLHHAGSGSRNEQFF	TGCAGTGCACCCCTTCACCACGCCGGTAGCGGGAGTAGAAATGAGCAGTTCTTC
NA	TRBV11-2	TRBJ2-1	few	CASSFVGAYNEQFF	TGTGCCAGCAGCTTCGTCGGCGCTTACAATGAGCAGTTCTTC
TRBD1	TRBV12-3/TRBV12-4	TRBJ1-5	few	CASSLRTGRYQPQHF	TGTGCCAGCAGTCTACGGACAGGGCGATATCAGCCCCAGCATTTT
NA	TRBV29-1	TRBJ1-2	NA	CSVEIAGEPYYGYTF	TGCAGCGTTGAAATCGCAGGGGAACCTTACTATGGCTACACCTTC
NA	TRBV12-3/TRBV12-4	TRBJ1-1	NA	CASSLAPGGLNTEAFF	TGTGCCAGCAGTTTGGCACCCGGCGGCCTGAACACTGAAGCTTTCTTT
NA	TRBV3-1	TRBJ2-3	NA	CASSSNQGSADTQYF	TGTGCCAGCAGCAGCAACCAGGGGTCGGCGGATACGCAGTATTTT
NA	TRBV12-3/TRBV12-4	TRBJ1-4	NA	CASSFSGIRGREEKLFF	TGTGCCAGCAGTTTTTCTGGGATTAGGGGACGCGAAGAAAAACTGTTTTTT
TRBD1	TRBV7-9	TRBJ2-7	NA	CASSPPGQAPYEQYF	TGTGCCAGCAGCCCCCCGGGACAGGCTCCCTACGAGCAGTACTTC
NA	TRBV12-3/TRBV12-4	TRBJ1-1	NA	CASSFAGSKFGTEAFF	TGTGCCAGCAGTTTTGCAGGGAGTAAATTCGGGACTGAAGCTTTCTTT
NA	TRBV11-2	TRBJ1-1	NA	CASSPSPGRSTEAFF	TGTGCCAGCAGCCCAAGCCCGGGCCGAAGCACTGAAGCTTTCTTT
NA	TRBV20-1	TRBJ2-3	NA	CSAMAGRTDTQYF	TGCAGTGCTATGGCCGGACGCACAGATACGCAGTATTTT
NA	TRBV5-8	TRBJ2-3	few	CASSLGGVTDTQYF	TGTGCCAGCAGCTTGGGGGGAGTCACAGATACGCAGTATTTT
TRBD1	TRBV18	TRBJ2-7	few	CASSPIYRDRESSYEQYF	TGTGCCAGCTCACCGATCTACCGGGACAGGGAATCCTCCTACGAGCAGTACTTC
TRBD1	TRBV5-1	TRBJ2-7	many	CASSLTGVYEQYF	TGCGCCAGCAGCTTAACAGGGGTCTACGAGCAGTACTTC
NA	TRBV7-2	TRBJ2-3	many	CASSFRADTQYF	TGTGCCAGCAGCTTTAGGGCAGATACGCAGTATTTT
TRBD2	TRBV4-2	TRBJ2-3	NA	CASSHSRTSGTDTQYF	TGTGCCAGCAGCCACTCGCGGACTAGCGGCACAGATACGCAGTATTTT
TRBD2	TRBV29-1	TRBJ2-3	NA	CSVEDRLAGGPGTDTQYF	TGCAGCGTTGAGGATCGACTAGCGGGGGGGCCGGGCACAGATACGCAGTATTTT
TRBD1	TRBV6-1	TRBJ1-1	NA	CASIHSRQGGTEAFF	TGTGCCAGCATCCACTCCCGACAGGGGGGGACTGAAGCTTTCTTT